The 2 T cell receptor beta chains below all came from one sample that was sequenced in a study of CD8+CD57+ T cells in acquired aplastic anemia. Genomic DNA acted as the template from which TCR beta VDJ combination and CDR3 sequence profiling were carried out. TCRdb redid the calling of the reads with MiXCR, one entry per CDR3 protein. The sample has about 220,000 distinct CDR3 sequences, 47% seen once. In patients chosen for sequencing, flow cytometry had shown CD8+CD57+ cell expansion. Sequenced sample: sorted CD4+, CD8+, or CD8+CD57+ T cells (not recorded which) from PBMCs. Source of these receptors: a human donor with aplastic anemia.

The chain couples TRBV27 to TRBJ1-6, with unresolved D. The CDR3 length is 16 residues. Per germline, CDR1 MNHEY and CDR2 SMNVEV (reference sequence). V was cut by 5 bases and J by 0 bases, with 11 bases left in between. CDR3 residues: CASSATGSSYNSPLHF. The CDR3, as DNA: TGTGCCAGCAGTGCGACCGGGAGCTCCTATAATTCACCCCTCCACTTT.

This clonotype came up many times. The chain uses TRBV5-6 and TRBJ2-3, with TRBD2 identical over 12 bases. CDR1 and CDR2 (germline): SGHDT, YYEEEE. J gave up 7 bases and V 3 bases, and 6 bases lay outside the gene matches. The CDR3 runs to 15 residues. CDR3 DNA: TGTGCCAGCAGCTGCCTAGCGGGAGGGGGGAATACGCAGTATTTT. It encodes CASSCLAGGGNTQYF.